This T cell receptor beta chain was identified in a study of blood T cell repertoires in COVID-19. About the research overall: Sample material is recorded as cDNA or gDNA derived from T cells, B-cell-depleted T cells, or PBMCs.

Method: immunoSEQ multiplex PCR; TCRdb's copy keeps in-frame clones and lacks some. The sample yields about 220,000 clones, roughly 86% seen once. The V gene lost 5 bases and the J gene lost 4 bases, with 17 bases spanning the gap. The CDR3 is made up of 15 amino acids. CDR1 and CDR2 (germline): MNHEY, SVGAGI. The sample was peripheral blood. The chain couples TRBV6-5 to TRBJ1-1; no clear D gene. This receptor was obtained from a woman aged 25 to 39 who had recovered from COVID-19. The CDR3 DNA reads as TGTGCCAGCAGTCCCGAGAGTAGACGGGGCACTGAAGCTTTCTTT. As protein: CASSPESRRGTEAFF.